This T cell receptor (beta chain) was sequenced for a study of T cells after yellow fever vaccination. Findings of the study overall: The secondary response peaked faster, at day 5 versus 15, but was weaker.

This clonotype showed up just a few times. Its antigen is undetermined. V was clipped by 1 base and J by 4 bases, with 8 bases between them. The CDR3 length is 14 residues. As TCR cDNA was made by 5'RACE template switching, a universal primer site and UMIs were added. One entry per CDR3 protein results from TCRdb running MiXCR on the 5' RACE reads. The data show a few hundred thousand distinct CDR3 sequences, about 6.9% seen once. This sequence was found in a man aged 18 to 30 who received the YFV17D yellow fever vaccine. Here the sequenced sample was PBMCs, taken 35 to 50 days after the first yellow fever vaccination. The V call is TRBV12-3 or TRBV12-4, the J call TRBJ1-3; D not certain. In DNA, the CDR3 is TGTGCCAGCAGTTTAGGCTCTTTCGGAAACACCATATATTTT. Amino acid sequence: CASSLGSFGNTIYF.